This T cell receptor beta chain was recovered during a study of T cells in Graves' hyperthyroidism and ophthalmopathy. Study-level points and caveats: Peripheral blood also featured most of the thyroid clonotypes expanded above 0.001.

A lack of ophthalmopathy progression within 18 months defined stable Graves' hyperthyroidism. PBMCs were collected from an approximately 9.2 ml volume of fresh peripheral blood. This clonotype has ten or more counts. Its antigen is currently unknown. From germline, CDR1 is SGHTA and CDR2 FQGTGA. This CDR3 is built from 19 residues. V gave up 4 bases and J gave up 0 bases; unmatched junction bases: 10. Amplification yielded TCR beta CDR3 regions, with RNA transcripts as the source. HTBI primers were the set used in a first-round RT-PCR of the TCR CDR3. Via MiXCR, TCRdb re-called the multiplex PCR reads, giving one row per CDR3 protein. The table lists around 350,000 distinct CDR3 sequences, over 15% of them singletons, with 3% to 4.5% in the top ten.

This clonotype was obtained from a woman between 18 and 29 years old with Graves' hyperthyroidism. V usage is TRBV7-3 and J usage is TRBJ2-2, with 11 nucleotides matching TRBD1. Specimen: blood. CDR3 loop: CASSSYRDRGNANTGELFF. The CDR3 region has the DNA TGTGCCAGCAGCTCTTACCGGGACAGGGGGAACGCGAACACCGGGGAGCTGTTTTTT.